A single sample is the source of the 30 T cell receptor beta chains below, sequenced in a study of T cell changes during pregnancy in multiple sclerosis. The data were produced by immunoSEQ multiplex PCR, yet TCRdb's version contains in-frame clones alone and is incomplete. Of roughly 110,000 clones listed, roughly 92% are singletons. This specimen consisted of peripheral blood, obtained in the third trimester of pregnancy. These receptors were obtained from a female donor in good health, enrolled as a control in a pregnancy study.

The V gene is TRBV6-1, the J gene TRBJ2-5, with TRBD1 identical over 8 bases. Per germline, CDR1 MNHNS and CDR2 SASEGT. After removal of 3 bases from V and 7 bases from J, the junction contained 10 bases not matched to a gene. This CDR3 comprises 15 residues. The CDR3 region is CASSEDTGGRGTQYF. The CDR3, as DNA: TGTGCCAGCAGTGAGGATACAGGGGGTCGGGGGACCCAGTACTTC.

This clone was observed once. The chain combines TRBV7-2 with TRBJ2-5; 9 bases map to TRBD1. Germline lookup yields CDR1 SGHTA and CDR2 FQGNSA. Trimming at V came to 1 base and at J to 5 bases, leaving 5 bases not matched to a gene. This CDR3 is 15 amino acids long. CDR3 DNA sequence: TGTGCCAGCAGCTTAGGCGGACAGGGGACGGAGACCCAGTACTTC. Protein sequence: CASSLGGQGTETQYF.

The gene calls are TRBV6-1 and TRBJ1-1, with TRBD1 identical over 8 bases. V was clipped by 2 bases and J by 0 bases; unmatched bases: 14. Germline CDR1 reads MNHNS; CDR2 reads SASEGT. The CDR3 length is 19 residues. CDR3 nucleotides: TGTGCCAGCAGTGAAAATTTGGTACAGGGGGACCTCATGAACACTGAAGCTTTCTTT. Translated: CASSENLVQGDLMNTEAFF.

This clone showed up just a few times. CDR3: CASSETGASGNTIYF. The CDR3 DNA follows: TGTGCCAGCAGCGAGACAGGGGCATCTGGAAACACCATATATTTT. The chain recombines TRBV9 with TRBJ1-3, with 8 positions matching TRBD1. V shed 3 bases and J 1 base; nucleotides not matched to a gene: 3. The CDR3 is 15 residues long. Per germline, CDR1 SGDLS and CDR2 YYNGEE.

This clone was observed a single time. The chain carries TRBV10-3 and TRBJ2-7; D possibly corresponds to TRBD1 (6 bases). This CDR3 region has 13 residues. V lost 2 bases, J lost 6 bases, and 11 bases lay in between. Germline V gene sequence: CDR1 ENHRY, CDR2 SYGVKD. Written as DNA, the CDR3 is TGTGCCATCAGTGAGCGGACAGTCGGCGAGCAGTACTTC. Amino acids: CAISERTVGEQYF.

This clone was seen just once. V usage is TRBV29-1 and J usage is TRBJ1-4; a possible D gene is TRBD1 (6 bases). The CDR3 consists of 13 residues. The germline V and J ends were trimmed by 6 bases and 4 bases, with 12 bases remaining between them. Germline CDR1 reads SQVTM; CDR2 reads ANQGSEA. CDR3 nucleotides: TGCAGCGTCAGGACAGCCTTTAATGAAAAACTGTTTTTT. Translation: CSVRTAFNEKLFF. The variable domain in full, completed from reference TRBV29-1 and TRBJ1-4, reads SAVISQKPSRDICQRGTSLTIQCQVDSQVTMMFWYRQQPGQSLTLIATANQGSEATYESGFVIDKFPISRPNLTFSTLTVSNMSPEDSSIYLCSVRTAFNEKLFFGSGTQLSVL.

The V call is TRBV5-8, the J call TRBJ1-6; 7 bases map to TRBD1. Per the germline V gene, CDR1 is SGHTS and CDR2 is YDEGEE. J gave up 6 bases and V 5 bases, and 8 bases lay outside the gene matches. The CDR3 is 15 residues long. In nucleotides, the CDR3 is TGTGCCAGCAGGCGCAACCGGGACAGTAATTCACCCCTCCACTTT. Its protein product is CASRRNRDSNSPLHF. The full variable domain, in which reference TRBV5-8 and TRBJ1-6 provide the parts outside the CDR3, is EAGVTQSPTHLIKTRGQQATLRCSPISGHTSVYWYQQALGLGLQFLLWYDEGEERNRGNFPPRFSGRQFPNYSSELNVNALELEDSALYLCASRRNRDSNSPLHFGNGTRLTVT.

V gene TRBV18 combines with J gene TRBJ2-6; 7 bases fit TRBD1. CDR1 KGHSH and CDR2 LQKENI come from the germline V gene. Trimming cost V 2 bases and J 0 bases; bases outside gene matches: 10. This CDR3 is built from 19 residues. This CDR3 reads CASSPRVGQAYSGANVLTF. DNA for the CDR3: TGTGCCAGCTCACCAAGGGTTGGACAGGCCTACTCTGGGGCCAACGTCCTGACTTTC.

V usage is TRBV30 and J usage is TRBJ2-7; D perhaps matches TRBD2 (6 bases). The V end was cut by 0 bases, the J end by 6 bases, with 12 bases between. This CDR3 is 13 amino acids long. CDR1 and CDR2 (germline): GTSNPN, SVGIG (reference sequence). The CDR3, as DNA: TGTGCCTGGAGTGTGGGAGGACCGGGCGAGCAGTACTTC. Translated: CAWSVGGPGEQYF.

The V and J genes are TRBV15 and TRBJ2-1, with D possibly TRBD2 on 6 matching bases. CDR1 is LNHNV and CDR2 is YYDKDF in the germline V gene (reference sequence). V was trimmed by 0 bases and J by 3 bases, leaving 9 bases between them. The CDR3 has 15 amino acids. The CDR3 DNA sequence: TGTGCCACCAGCAGAGACGCGGGACTCTACAATGAGCAGTTCTTC. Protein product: CATSRDAGLYNEQFF.

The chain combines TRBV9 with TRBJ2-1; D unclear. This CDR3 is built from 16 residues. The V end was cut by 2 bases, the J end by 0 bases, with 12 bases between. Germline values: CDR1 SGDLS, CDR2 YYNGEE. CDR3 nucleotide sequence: TGTGCCAGCAGCGTGAACAATCCAAGCTCCTACAATGAGCAGTTCTTC. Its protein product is CASSVNNPSSYNEQFF.

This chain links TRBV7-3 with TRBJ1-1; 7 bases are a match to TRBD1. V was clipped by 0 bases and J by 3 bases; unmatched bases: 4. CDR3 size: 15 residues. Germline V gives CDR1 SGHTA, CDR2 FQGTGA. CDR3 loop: CASSLTATGYTEAFF. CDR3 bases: TGTGCCAGCAGCTTAACCGCGACAGGGTACACTGAAGCTTTCTTT.

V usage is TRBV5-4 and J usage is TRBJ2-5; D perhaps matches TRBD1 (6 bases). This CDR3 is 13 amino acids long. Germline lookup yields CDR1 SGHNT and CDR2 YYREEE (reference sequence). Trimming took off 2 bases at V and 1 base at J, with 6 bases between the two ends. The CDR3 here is CASSFRGQETQYF. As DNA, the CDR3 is TGTGCCAGCAGCTTCAGGGGCCAAGAGACCCAGTACTTC.

The CDR3: CASSTNPGQGAYEQYF. DNA of the CDR3: TGTGCCAGCAGCACTAACCCGGGACAGGGGGCTTACGAGCAGTACTTC. This sequence joins TRBV27 and TRBJ2-7, with TRBD1 matching over 12 bases. V trimming: 6 bases; J trimming: 4 bases; junction bases outside the gene matches: 10. Germline loops: CDR1 MNHEY, CDR2 SMNVEV (reference sequence). The CDR3 covers 16 residues.

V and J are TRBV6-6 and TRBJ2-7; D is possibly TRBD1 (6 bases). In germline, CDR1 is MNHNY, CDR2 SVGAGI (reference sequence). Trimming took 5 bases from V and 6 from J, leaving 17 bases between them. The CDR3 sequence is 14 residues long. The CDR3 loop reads CASSQSDRNGEQYF. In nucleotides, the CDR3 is TGTGCCAGCAGTCAATCCGACAGGAACGGCGAGCAGTACTTC.

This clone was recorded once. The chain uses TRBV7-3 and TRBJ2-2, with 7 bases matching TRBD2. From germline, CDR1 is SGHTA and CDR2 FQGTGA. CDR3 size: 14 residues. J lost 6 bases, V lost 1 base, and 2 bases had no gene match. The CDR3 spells CASSLSGGAGELFF. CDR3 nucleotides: TGTGCCAGCAGCTTAAGCGGGGGAGCCGGGGAGCTGTTTTTT.

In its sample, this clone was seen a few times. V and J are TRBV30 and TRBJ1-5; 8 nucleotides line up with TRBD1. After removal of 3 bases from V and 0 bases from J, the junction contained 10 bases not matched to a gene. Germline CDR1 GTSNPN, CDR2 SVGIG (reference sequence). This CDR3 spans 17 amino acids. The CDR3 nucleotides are TGTGCCTGGAGCCGGGACAGGTGGGAGGTTAGCAATCAGCCCCAGCATTTT. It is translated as CAWSRDRWEVSNQPQHF.

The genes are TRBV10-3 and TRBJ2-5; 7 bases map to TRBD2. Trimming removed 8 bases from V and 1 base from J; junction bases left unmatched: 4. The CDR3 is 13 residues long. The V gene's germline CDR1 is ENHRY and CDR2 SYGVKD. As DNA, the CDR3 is TGTGCCATCTGGGGGGGATCCCAAGAGACCCAGTACTTC. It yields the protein CAIWGGSQETQYF.

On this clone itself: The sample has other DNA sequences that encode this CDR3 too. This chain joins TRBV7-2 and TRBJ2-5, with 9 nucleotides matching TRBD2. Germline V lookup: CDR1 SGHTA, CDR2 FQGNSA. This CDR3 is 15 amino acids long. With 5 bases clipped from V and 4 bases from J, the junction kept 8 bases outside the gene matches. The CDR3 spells CASSRVAGVGETQYF. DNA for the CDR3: TGTGCCAGCAGCCGAGTAGCGGGGGTGGGAGAGACCCAGTACTTC.

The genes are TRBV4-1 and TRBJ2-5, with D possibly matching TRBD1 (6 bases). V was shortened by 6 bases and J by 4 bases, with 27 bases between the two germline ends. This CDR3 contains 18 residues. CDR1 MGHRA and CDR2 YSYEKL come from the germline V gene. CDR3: CASSHGVSRDTSLETQYF. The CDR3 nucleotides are TGCGCCAGCAGTCATGGCGTTTCCCGGGACACCTCCTTAGAGACCCAGTACTTC.

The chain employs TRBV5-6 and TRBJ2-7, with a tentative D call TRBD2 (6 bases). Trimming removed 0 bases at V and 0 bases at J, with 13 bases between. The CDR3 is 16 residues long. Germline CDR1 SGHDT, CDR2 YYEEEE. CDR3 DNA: TGTGCCAGCAGCTTGGCCAAACTAGCCAGCTCCTACGAGCAGTACTTC. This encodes CASSLAKLASSYEQYF.

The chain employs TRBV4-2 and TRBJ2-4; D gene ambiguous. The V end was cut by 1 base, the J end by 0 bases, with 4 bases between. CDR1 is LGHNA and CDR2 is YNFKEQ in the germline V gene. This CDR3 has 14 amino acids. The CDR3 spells CASSQGLAKNIQYF. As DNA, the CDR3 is TGTGCCAGCAGCCAAGGGCTAGCCAAAAACATTCAGTACTTC.

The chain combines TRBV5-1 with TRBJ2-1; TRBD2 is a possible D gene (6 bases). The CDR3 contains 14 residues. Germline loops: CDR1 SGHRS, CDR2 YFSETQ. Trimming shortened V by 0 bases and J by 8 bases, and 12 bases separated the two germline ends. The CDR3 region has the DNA TGCGCCAGCAGCTTGGTGGGAGGCAGCGATGAGCAGTTCTTC. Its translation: CASSLVGGSDEQFF.

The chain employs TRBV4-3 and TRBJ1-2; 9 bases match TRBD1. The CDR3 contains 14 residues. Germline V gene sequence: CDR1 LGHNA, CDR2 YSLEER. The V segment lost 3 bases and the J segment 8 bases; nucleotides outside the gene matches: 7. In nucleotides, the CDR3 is TGCGCCAGCAGCCACCTACAGGGGGCGCGGGGCTACACCTTC. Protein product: CASSHLQGARGYTF.

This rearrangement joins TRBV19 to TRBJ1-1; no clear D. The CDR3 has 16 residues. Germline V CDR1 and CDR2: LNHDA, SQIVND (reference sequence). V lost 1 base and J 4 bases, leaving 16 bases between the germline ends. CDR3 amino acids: CASSIAAGTTGTEAFF. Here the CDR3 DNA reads TGTGCCAGTAGTATAGCGGCGGGCACGACGGGCACTGAAGCTTTCTTT.

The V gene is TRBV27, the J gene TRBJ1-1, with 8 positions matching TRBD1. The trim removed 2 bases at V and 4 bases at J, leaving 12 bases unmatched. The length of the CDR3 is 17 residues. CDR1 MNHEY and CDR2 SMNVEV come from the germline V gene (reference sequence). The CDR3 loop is CASSLGSGGKGGTEAFF. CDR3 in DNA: TGTGCCAGCAGTTTAGGCTCAGGGGGCAAGGGAGGCACTGAAGCTTTCTTT.

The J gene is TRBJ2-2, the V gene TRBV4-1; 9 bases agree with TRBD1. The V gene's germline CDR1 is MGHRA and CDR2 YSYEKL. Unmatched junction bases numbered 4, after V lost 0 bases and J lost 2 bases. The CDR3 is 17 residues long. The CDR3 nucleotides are TGCGCCAGCAGCCAAGATAGAACAGGGGGCAACACCGGGGAGCTGTTTTTT. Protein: CASSQDRTGGNTGELFF.

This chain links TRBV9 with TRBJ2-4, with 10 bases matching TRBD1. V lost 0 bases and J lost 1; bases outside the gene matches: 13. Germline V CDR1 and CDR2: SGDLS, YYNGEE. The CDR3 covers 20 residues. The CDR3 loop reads CASSVAPGQGMLWAKNIQYF. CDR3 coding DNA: TGTGCCAGCAGCGTAGCTCCGGGACAGGGGATGTTGTGGGCCAAAAACATTCAGTACTTC. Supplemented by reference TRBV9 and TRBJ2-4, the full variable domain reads DSGVTQTPKHLITATGQRVTLRCSPRSGDLSVYWYQQSLDQGLQFLIQYYNGEERAKGNILERFSAQQFPDLHSELNLSSLELGDSALYFCASSVAPGQGMLWAKNIQYFGAGTRLSVL.

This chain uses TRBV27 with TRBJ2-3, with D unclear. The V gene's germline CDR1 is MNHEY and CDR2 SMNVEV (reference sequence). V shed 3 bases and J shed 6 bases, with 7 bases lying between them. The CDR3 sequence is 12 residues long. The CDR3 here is CASSLVGDTQYF. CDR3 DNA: TGTGCCAGCAGTTTGGTCGGGGATACGCAGTATTTT.

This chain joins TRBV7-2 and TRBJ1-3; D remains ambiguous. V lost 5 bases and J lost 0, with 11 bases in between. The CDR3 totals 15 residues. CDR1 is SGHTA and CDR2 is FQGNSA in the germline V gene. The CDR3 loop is CASSPKVSSGNTIYF. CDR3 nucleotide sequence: TGTGCCAGCAGCCCTAAAGTGAGCTCTGGAAACACCATATATTTT. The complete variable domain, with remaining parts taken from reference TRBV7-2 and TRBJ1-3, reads GAGVSQSPSNKVTEKGKDVELRCDPISGHTALYWYRQSLGQGLEFLIYFQGNSAPDKSGLPSDRFSAERTGGSVSTLTIQRTQQEDSAVYLCASSPKVSSGNTIYFGEGSWLTVV.